A selection of T cell receptor beta chains follows, all from one sample in a study of blood T cell repertoires in COVID-19. Only in-frame clones appear in the TCRdb table, and some are missing; sequencing was by immunoSEQ multiplex PCR. The sample shows about 200,000 clones, approximately 80% of them seen only once. Material for sequencing was PBMCs or T cells enriched from blood (not recorded which). All receptors derive from a man between 35 and 55 years old who had recovered from COVID-19. CDR3s include the opening cysteine and the closing phenylalanine or tryptophan. A D gene is named only where the DNA matches it firmly. Some rows mark clone size as missing; the rest say once, few, many or name a class of expanded clone.

j_call clone_size d_call v_call cdr3_nt cdr3_aa
TRBJ1-2 . . TRBV11-1 TGTGCCAGCAGCTTAGCGGCGGGACCCACCTTC CASSLAAGPTF
TRBJ1-1 . TRBD1 TRBV28 TGTGCCAGCAGAACAGGGGGAATGAACACTGAAGCTTTCTTT CASRTGGMNTEAFF
TRBJ2-1 . TRBD2 TRBV12-3/TRBV12-4 TGTGCCAGCAGCCCCGGGACTAGCACAGAGCAGTTCTTC CASSPGTSTEQFF
TRBJ2-5 . . TRBV28 TGTGCCAGCAGTTACCCTGGTAGGGGGCCGGGACTAGACCAAGAGACCCAGTACTTC CASSYPGRGPGLDQETQYF
TRBJ2-7 . . TRBV6-2/TRBV6-3 TGTGCCAGCAGTCGATCAGGGAACGAGCAGTACTTC CASSRSGNEQYF
TRBJ1-5 few . TRBV7-2 TGTGCCAGCAGCCGCGACAGCCAGGTCGGGCAGCCCCAGCATTTT CASSRDSQVGQPQHF
TRBJ2-3 . . TRBV4-3 TGCGCCAGCAGCCAAAGGTACGGGCGAGCGGGCACAGATACGCAGTATTTT CASSQRYGRAGTDTQYF
TRBJ2-1 . . TRBV12-3/TRBV12-4 TGTGCCAGCAGTTGGGAGACCTACAATGAGCAGTTCTTC CASSWETYNEQFF
TRBJ2-1 . . TRBV19 TGTGCCAGTAGTCCTCGGCGGGACTTGAATGAGCAGTTCTTC CASSPRRDLNEQFF
TRBJ2-1 . TRBD1 TRBV5-1 TGCGCCAGCAGCCCCCAAGGGACAGTTAGAAGGAATGAGCAGTTCTTC CASSPQGTVRRNEQFF
TRBJ1-5 . TRBD1 TRBV15 TGTGCCACCAGCAGAGAGGGCAGGGGGTCTAATCAGCCCCAGCATTTT CATSREGRGSNQPQHF
TRBJ2-1 few TRBD2 TRBV5-4 TGTGCCAGCAGCGTCTCAGGGGCGGGAGGGTTCTTC CASSVSGAGGFF
TRBJ2-5 . . TRBV7-9 TGTGCCAGCAGCCTCGGGGGAGGACTAATTCAAGAGACCCAGTACTTC CASSLGGGLIQETQYF
TRBJ1-2 . . TRBV4-3 TGCGCCAGCAGCCACGGCCTGAGCGGGGACTATGGCTACACCTTC CASSHGLSGDYGYTF
TRBJ2-3 . TRBD2 TRBV7-3 TGTGCCAGCAGCTTAACTAGCGGGAGGGATACGCAGTATTTT CASSLTSGRDTQYF
TRBJ1-5 . TRBD1 TRBV28 TGTGCCAGCAGTTTCCTCACAGGGGGCCAGCCCCAGCATTTT CASSFLTGGQPQHF
TRBJ2-1 . TRBD2 TRBV7-2 TGTACCAGCAGCAAAAGTGGTGGTCTAGCGGGAGACAATGAGCAGTTCTTC CTSSKSGGLAGDNEQFF
TRBJ2-2 . . TRBV5-1 TGCGCCAGCAGCTCGCGAACGAACACCGGGGAGCTGTTTTTT CASSSRTNTGELFF
TRBJ2-1 once TRBD2 TRBV6-5 TGTGCCAGCAACTTCAAAAGCGGGAGGGATGAGCAGTTCTTC CASNFKSGRDEQFF
TRBJ2-2 . . TRBV7-3 TGTGCCAGCAGCCTAATCGGTACACCACTTAGAGGGTCCGGGGAGCTGTTTTTT CASSLIGTPLRGSGELFF
TRBJ1-2 . TRBD1 TRBV4-1 TGCGCCAGCAGCCCCATCTCGGGACAGGGGAATGGCTACACCTTC CASSPISGQGNGYTF
TRBJ1-4 . . TRBV5-4 TGTGCCAGCAGCGATAGCAGGGCCCTGAATGAAAAACTGTTTTTT CASSDSRALNEKLFF
TRBJ2-3 . . TRBV4-2 TGTGCCAGCAGCACCTACCCGGGCGGGGCTCGTACCGACATCACAGATACGCAGTATTTT CASSTYPGGARTDITDTQYF
TRBJ1-2 . TRBD1 TRBV7-2 TGTGCCAGCAGCTTAGCCGCCGGGACAGCCGTCTATGGCTACACCTTC CASSLAAGTAVYGYTF
TRBJ1-1 . . TRBV5-8 TGTGCCAGCAGCATGCGAAACACTGAAGCTTTCTTT CASSMRNTEAFF
TRBJ1-3 . . TRBV7-2 TGTGCCAGCAGCTTATTGGTCGGGAGCTTTTGGTCTGGAAACACCATATATTTT CASSLLVGSFWSGNTIYF
TRBJ1-1 once . TRBV7-2 TGTGCCAGCAGCTTAAATCCAGGAACGGTGAACACTGAAGCTTTCTTT CASSLNPGTVNTEAFF
TRBJ1-5 once . TRBV27 TGTGCCAGCAGTTTAAGCCAGGGGCTCGCTATGGATCAGCCCCAGCATTTT CASSLSQGLAMDQPQHF
TRBJ1-4 . TRBD1 TRBV10-1 TGCGCCAGCAGATACAAACACGGGACAGGGGTTGAAAAACTGTTTTTT CASRYKHGTGVEKLFF
TRBJ1-4 . . TRBV6-2/TRBV6-3 TGTGCCAGCAGTCCATACCTCCGGGGGGTGAATGAAAAACTGTTTTTT CASSPYLRGVNEKLFF
TRBJ1-1 few . TRBV4-3 TGCGCCAGCAGCCCCCAGATGTCGACAGCTAACACTGAAGCTTTCTTT CASSPQMSTANTEAFF
TRBJ2-7 many TRBD2 TRBV9 TGTGCCAGCAGCCACTCAGGGACTAGCGGCGTCGAGCAGTACTTC CASSHSGTSGVEQYF
TRBJ1-4 . . TRBV3-1/TRBV3-2 TGTGCCAGCAGCCTTACCGGGACTTCAACTAATGAAAAACTGTTTTTT CASSLTGTSTNEKLFF
TRBJ1-2 . TRBD1 TRBV6-5 TGTGCCATCAAACGACAGGGCAAGAATGGCTACACCTTC CAIKRQGKNGYTF
TRBJ2-1 once TRBD2 TRBV27 TGTGCCAGCAGTTCGTCGCTAGCGGGAGAACTCGATGAGCAGTTCTTC CASSSSLAGELDEQFF
TRBJ1-2 . . TRBV18 TGTGCCAGCTCACCACCCTCAGGGAACTATGGCTACACCTTC CASSPPSGNYGYTF
TRBJ2-6 . TRBD1 TRBV9 TGTGCCAGCAGCGTAGGGGACAGTGCCTCTGGGGCCAACGTCCTGACTTTC CASSVGDSASGANVLTF
TRBJ1-2 once . TRBV24-1 TGTGCCACCAGTGGGTTGGGGGGTGGACGGGGCTACACCTTC CATSGLGGGRGYTF
TRBJ1-4 . . TRBV3-1/TRBV3-2 TGTGCCAGCAGCCGACAGCCCGTGAATGAAAAACTGTTTTTT CASSRQPVNEKLFF
TRBJ2-1 . . TRBV9 TGTGCCAGCAGCGTAGATTCGGGCTACAATGAGCAGTTCTTC CASSVDSGYNEQFF
TRBJ2-7 . . TRBV6-5 TGTGCCAGCTTGGGCGGGTCCTACGAGCAGTACTTC CASLGGSYEQYF
TRBJ1-2 . . TRBV29-1 TGCAGCGTTGGACAGAGCGATGGCTACACCTTC CSVGQSDGYTF
TRBJ1-1 . . TRBV7-2 TGTGCCAGCAGAAGGGACAACGGGAACACTGAAGCTTTCTTT CASRRDNGNTEAFF
TRBJ1-6 . . TRBV5-4 TGTGCCAGCAGACCAGACCGGGGGGCCCTCCACTTT CASRPDRGALHF
TRBJ1-4 few . TRBV3-1/TRBV3-2 TGTGCCAGCAGCCGGACAGTTATCGCAACTAATGAAAAACTGTTTTTT CASSRTVIATNEKLFF
TRBJ1-2 . . TRBV4-1 TGCGCCAGCAGCCAAGAGGTAGTCGGCTACACCTTC CASSQEVVGYTF
TRBJ2-2 . . TRBV9 TGTGCCAGCAGCGTAGCCAAGGAGGTCCGAACCACCGGGGAGCTGTTTTTT CASSVAKEVRTTGELFF
TRBJ2-7 . . TRBV7-9 TGTGCCAGCAGCGAAACTAACTACGAGCAGTACTTC CASSETNYEQYF
TRBJ2-1 . . TRBV29-1 TGCAGCGTTGATAGATCTGGAGATGAGCAGTTCTTC CSVDRSGDEQFF
TRBJ2-1 . TRBD2 TRBV19 TGTGCCAGTAGTAAATCCAGTGGGACTAGCGGGAGGTATGAGCAGTTCTTC CASSKSSGTSGRYEQFF
TRBJ1-4 . TRBD1 TRBV7-3 TGTGCCAGCAGCTCCCCGGGCCAGGGGGCCACTAATGAAAAACTGTTTTTT CASSSPGQGATNEKLFF
TRBJ2-1 . . TRBV11-2 TGTGCCAGCAGCTTAGTCCAGGGCTCCTACAATGAGCAGTTCTTC CASSLVQGSYNEQFF
TRBJ1-2 . . TRBV28 TGTGCCAGCAGTTCCCAATCGGACACGAACTATGGCTACACCTTC CASSSQSDTNYGYTF
TRBJ2-1 once TRBD2 TRBV3-1/TRBV3-2 TGTGCCAGCAGCGCGGGACTAGCGGGAGGGCCCGGGTTCTTC CASSAGLAGGPGFF
TRBJ1-1 . . TRBV5-1 TGCGCCAGCAGCAGGGGCTCTGGGGACACTGAAGCTTTCTTT CASSRGSGDTEAFF